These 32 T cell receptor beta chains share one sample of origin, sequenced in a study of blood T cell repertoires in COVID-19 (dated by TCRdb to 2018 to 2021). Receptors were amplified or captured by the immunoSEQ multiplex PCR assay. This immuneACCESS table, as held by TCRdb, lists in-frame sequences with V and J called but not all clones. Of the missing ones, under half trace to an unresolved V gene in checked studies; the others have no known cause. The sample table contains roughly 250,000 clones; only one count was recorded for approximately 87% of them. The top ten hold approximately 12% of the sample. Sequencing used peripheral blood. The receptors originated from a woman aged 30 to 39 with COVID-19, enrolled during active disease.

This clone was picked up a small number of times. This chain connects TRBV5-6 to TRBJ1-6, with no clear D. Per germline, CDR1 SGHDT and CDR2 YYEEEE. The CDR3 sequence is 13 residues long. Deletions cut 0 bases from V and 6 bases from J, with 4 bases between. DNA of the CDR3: TGTGCCAGCAGCTTGGACAGTAATTCACCCCTCCACTTT. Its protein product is CASSLDSNSPLHF.

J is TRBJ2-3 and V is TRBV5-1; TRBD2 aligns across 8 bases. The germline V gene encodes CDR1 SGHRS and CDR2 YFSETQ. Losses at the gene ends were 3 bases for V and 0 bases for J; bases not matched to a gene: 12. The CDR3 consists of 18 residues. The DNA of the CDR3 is TGCGCCAGCAGCTCCCTCCAAGGCGGGGGGCTGAGCACAGATACGCAGTATTTT. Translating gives CASSSLQGGGLSTDTQYF.

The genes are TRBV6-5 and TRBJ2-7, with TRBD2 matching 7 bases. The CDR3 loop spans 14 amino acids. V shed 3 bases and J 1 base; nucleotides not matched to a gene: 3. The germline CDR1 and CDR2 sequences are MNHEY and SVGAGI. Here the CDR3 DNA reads TGTGCCAGCAGTTATGGGCGGGGGTCCTACGAGCAGTACTTC. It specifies CASSYGRGSYEQYF.

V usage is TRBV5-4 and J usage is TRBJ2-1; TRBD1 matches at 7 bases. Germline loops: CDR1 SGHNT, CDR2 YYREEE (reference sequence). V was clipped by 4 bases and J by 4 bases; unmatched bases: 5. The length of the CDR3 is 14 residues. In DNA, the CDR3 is TGTGCCAGCAGCCGAATGGACAGGTACAATGAGCAGTTCTTC. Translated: CASSRMDRYNEQFF.

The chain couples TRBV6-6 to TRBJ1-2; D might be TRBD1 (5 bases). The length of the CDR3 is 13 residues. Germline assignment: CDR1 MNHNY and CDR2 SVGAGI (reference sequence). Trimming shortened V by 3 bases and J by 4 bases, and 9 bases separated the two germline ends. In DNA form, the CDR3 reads TGTGCCAGCAGTTATTCTGGGGCCTATGGCTACACCTTC. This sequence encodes CASSYSGAYGYTF.

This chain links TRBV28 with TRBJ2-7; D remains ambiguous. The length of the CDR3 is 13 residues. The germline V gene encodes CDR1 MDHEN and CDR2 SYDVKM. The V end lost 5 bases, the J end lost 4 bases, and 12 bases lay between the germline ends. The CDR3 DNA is TGTGCCAGCAGTAGTGGAATCGGGTACGAGCAGTACTTC. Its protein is CASSSGIGYEQYF.

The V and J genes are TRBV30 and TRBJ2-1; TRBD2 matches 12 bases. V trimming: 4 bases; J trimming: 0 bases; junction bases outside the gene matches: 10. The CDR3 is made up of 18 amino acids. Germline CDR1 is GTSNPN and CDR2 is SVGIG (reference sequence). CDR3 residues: CAWNRGLAGSSSYNEQFF. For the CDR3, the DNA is TGTGCCTGGAACCGCGGACTAGCGGGGTCAAGCTCCTACAATGAGCAGTTCTTC.

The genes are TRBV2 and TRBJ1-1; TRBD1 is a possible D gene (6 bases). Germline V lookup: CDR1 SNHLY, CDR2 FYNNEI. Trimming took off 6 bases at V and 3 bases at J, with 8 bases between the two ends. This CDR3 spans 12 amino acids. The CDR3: CASSGQHTEAFF. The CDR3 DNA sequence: TGTGCCAGCAGCGGACAGCACACTGAAGCTTTCTTT.

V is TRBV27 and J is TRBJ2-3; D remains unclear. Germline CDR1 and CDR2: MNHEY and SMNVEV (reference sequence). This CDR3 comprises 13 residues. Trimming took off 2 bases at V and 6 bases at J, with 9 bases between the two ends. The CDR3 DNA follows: TGTGCCAGCAGTTTAAACCTAGTGGATACGCAGTATTTT. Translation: CASSLNLVDTQYF.

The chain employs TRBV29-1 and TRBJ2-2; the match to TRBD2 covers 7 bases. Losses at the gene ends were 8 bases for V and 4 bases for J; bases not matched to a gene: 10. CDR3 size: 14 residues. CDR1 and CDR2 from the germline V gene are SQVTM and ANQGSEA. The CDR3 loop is CSILRGVGTGELFF. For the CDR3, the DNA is TGCAGCATCCTACGGGGGGTCGGCACCGGGGAGCTGTTTTTT.

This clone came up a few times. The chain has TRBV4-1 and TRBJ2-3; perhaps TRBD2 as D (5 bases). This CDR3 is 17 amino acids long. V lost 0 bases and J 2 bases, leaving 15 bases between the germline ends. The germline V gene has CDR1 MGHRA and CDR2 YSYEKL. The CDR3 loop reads CASSQEDRVAYTDTQYF. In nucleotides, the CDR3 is TGCGCCAGCAGCCAAGAAGATAGGGTAGCGTACACAGATACGCAGTATTTT.

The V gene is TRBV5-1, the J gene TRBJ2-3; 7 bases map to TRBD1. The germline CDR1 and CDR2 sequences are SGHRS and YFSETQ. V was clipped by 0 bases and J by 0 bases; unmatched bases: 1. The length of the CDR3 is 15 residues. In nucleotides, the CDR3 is TGCGCCAGCAGCTTGGGACAGGGAAGCACAGATACGCAGTATTTT. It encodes CASSLGQGSTDTQYF.

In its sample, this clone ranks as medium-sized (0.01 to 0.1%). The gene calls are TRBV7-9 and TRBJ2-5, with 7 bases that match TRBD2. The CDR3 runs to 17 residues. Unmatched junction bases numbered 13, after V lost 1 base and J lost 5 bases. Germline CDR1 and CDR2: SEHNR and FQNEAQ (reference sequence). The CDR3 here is CASSLVGSAGVRETQYF. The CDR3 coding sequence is TGTGCCAGCAGCTTAGTTGGAAGCGCGGGGGTAAGGGAGACCCAGTACTTC.

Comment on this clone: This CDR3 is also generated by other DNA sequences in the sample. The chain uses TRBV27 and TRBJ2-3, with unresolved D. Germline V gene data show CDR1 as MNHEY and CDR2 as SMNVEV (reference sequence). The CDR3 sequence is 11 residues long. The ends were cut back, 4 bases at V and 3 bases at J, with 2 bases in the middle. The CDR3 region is CASSSTDTQYF. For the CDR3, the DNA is TGTGCCAGCAGTTCGACAGATACGCAGTATTTT.

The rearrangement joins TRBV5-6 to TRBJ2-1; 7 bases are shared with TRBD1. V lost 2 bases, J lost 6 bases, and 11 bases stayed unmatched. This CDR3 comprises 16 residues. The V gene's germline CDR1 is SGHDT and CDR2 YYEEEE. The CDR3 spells CASSFDRATVVNEQFF. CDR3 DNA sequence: TGTGCCAGCAGCTTTGACAGGGCGACCGTGGTCAATGAGCAGTTCTTC.

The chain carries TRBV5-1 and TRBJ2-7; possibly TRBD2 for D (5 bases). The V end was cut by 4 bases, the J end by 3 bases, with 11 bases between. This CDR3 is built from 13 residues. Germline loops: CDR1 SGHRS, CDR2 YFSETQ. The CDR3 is CASSGGQDYEQYF. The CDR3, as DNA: TGCGCCAGCAGCGGCGGGCAAGACTACGAGCAGTACTTC.

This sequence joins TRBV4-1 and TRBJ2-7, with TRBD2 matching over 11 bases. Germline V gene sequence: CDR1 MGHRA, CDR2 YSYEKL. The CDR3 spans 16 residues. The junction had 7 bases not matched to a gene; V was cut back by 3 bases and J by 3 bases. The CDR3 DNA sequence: TGCGCCAGCAGCCAGGACGTAGCGGGGGGGCTCTACGAGCAGTACTTC. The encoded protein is CASSQDVAGGLYEQYF.

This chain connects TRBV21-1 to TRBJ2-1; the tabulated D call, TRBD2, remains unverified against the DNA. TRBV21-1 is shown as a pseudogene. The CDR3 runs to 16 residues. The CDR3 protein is CASSKSRGGPYNEQFF. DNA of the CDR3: TGTGCCAGCAGCAAATCAAGGGGGGGCCCCTACAATGAGCAGTTCTTC.

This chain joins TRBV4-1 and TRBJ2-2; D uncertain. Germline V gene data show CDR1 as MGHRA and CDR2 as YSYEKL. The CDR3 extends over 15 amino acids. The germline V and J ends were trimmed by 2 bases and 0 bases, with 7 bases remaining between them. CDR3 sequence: CASSQFSANTGELFF. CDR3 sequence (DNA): TGCGCCAGCAGCCAATTCAGTGCGAACACCGGGGAGCTGTTTTTT.

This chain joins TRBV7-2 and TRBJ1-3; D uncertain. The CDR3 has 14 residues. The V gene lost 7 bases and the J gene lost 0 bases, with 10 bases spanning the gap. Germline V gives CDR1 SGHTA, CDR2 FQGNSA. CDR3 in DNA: TGTGCCAGCAAGTGGGCAATCTCTGGAAACACCATATATTTT. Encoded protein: CASKWAISGNTIYF.

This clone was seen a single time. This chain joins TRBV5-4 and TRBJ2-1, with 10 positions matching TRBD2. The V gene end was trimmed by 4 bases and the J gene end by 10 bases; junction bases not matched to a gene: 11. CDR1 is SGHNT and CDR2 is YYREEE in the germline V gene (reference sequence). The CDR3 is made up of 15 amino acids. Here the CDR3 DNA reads TGTGCCAGCAGCGCCCCAGCGGGGGGGCCGGGGGAGCAGTTCTTC. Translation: CASSAPAGGPGEQFF.

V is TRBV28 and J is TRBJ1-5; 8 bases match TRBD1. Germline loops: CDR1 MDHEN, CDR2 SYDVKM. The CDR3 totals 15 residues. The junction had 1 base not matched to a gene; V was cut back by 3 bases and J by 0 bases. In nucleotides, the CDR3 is TGTGCCAGCAGTTTGACAGGGGTTAGCAATCAGCCCCAGCATTTT. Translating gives CASSLTGVSNQPQHF.

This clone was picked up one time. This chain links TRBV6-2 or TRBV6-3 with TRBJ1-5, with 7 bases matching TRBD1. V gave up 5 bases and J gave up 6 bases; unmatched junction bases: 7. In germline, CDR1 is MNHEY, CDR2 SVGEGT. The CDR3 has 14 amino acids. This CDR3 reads CASSRRGESQPQHF. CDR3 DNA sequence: TGTGCCAGCAGTCGCAGGGGGGAGAGTCAGCCCCAGCATTTT.

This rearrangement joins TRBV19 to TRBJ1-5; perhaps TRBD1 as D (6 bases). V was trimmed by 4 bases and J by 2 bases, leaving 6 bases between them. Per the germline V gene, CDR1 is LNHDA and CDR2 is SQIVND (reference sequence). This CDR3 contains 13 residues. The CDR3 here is CASSTGGNQPQHF. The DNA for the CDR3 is TGTGCCAGTAGTACAGGGGGCAATCAGCCCCAGCATTTT.

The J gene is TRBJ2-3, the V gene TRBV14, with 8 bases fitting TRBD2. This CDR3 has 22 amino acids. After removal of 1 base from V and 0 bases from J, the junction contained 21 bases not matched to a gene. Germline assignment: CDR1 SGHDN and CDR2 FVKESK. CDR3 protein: CASSQGTTGLGKGKGSTDTQYF. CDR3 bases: TGTGCCAGCAGCCAAGGAACGACGGGACTAGGGAAGGGGAAGGGGAGCACAGATACGCAGTATTTT.

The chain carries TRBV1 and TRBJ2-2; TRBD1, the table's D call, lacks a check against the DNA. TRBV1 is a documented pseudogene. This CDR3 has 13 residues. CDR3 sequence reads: CTSSQEGRGELFF. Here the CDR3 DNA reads TGCACCAGCAGCCAAGAGGGCCGGGGGGAGCTGTTTTTT.

In DNA, the CDR3 is TGTGCCAGCAGCTTAGGGGGGACTATGGACTACGAGCAGTACTTC. This translates into CASSLGGTMDYEQYF. The V and J genes are TRBV7-9 and TRBJ2-7, with 7 bases that match TRBD2. CDR3 length: 15 residues. J gave up 3 bases and V 1 base, and 6 bases lay outside the gene matches. Germline V CDR1 and CDR2: SEHNR, FQNEAQ (reference sequence).

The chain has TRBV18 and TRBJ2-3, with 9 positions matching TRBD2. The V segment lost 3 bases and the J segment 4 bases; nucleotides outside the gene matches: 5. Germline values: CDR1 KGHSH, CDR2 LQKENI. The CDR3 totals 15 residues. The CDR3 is CASSPAGGLADTQYF. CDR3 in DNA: TGTGCCAGCTCACCGGCGGGGGGGCTCGCAGATACGCAGTATTTT.

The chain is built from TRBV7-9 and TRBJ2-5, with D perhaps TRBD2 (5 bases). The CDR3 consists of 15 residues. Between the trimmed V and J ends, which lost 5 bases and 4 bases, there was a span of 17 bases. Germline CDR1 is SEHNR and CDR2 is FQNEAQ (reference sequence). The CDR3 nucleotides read TGTGCCAGCAGCGGGTTCGGGGTGAAATCAGAGACCCAGTACTTC. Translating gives CASSGFGVKSETQYF.

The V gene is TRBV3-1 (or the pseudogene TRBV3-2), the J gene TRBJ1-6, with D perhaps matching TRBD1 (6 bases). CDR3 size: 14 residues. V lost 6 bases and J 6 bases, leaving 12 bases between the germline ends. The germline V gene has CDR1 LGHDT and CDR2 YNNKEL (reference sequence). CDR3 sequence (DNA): TGTGCCAGCAGACAGACAGGAATTAATTCACCCCTCCACTTT. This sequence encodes CASRQTGINSPLHF.

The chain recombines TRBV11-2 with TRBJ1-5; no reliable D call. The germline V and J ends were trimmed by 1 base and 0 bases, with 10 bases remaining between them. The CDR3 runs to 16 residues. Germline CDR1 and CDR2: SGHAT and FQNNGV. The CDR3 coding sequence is TGTGCCAGCAGCTTAGTGGGCAGTCATAGCAATCAGCCCCAGCATTTT. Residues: CASSLVGSHSNQPQHF.

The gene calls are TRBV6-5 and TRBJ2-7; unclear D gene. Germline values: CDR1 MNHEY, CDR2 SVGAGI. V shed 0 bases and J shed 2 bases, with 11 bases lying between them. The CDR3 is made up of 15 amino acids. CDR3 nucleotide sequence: TGTGCCAGCAGTTACTCGAACGGAGAAGCCTACGAGCAGTACTTC. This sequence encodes CASSYSNGEAYEQYF.